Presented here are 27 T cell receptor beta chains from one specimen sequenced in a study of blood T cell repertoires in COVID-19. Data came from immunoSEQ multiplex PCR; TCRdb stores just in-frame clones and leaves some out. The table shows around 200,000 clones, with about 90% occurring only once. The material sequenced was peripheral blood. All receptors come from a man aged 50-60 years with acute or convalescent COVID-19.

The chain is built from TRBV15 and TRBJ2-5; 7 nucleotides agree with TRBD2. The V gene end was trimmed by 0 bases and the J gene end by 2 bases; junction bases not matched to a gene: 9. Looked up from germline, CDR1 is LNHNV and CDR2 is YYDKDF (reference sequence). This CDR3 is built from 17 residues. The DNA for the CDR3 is TGTGCCACCAGCAGAGATCCTCCTAGCGGTATTCAAGAGACCCAGTACTTC. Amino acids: CATSRDPPSGIQETQYF.

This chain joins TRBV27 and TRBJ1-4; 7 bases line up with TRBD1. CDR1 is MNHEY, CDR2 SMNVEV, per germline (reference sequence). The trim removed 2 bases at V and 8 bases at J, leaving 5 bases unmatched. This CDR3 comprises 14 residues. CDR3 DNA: TGTGCCAGCAGTTTACAGGGGGTTGGAGAAAAACTGTTTTTT. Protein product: CASSLQGVGEKLFF.

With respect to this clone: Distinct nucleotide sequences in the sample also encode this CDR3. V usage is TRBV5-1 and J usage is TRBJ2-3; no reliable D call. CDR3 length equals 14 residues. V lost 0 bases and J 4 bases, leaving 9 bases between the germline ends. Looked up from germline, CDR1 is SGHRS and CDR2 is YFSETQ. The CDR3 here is CASSLATSADTQYF. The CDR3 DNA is TGCGCCAGCAGCTTGGCCACGTCGGCAGATACGCAGTATTTT.

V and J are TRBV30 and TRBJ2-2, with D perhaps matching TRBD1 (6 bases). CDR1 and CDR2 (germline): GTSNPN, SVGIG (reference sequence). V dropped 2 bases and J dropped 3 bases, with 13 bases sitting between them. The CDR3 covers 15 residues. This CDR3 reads CAWSPSRGYTGELFF. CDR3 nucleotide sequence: TGTGCCTGGAGTCCTTCCAGGGGTTACACCGGGGAGCTGTTTTTT.

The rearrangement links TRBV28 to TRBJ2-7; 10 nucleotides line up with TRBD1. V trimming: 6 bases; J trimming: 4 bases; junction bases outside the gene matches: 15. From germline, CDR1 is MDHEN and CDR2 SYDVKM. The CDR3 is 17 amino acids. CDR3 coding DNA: TGTGCCAGCAGCTCACCTTCCACGGGACAGGGGTTTTACGAGCAGTACTTC. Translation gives CASSSPSTGQGFYEQYF.

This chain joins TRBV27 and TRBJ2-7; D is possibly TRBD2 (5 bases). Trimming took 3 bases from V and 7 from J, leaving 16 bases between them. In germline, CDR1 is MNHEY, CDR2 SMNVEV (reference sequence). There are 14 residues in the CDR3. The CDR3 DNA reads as TGTGCCAGCAGTTTCGGGGTAGTGGGGTCTGAGCAGTACTTC. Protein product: CASSFGVVGSEQYF.

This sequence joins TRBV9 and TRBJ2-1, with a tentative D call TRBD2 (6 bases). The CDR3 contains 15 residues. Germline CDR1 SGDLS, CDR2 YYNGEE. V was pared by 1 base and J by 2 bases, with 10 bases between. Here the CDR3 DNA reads TGTGCCAGCAGCGTACGCGGGGCCACCTACAATGAGCAGTTCTTC. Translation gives CASSVRGATYNEQFF.

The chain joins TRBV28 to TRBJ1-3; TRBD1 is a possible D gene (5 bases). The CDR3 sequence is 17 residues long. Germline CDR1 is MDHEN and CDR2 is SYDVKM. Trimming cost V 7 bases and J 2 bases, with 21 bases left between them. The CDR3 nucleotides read TGTGCCAGCACCGACTCCGGGACTCCTTTGACTGGAAACACCATATATTTT. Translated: CASTDSGTPLTGNTIYF.

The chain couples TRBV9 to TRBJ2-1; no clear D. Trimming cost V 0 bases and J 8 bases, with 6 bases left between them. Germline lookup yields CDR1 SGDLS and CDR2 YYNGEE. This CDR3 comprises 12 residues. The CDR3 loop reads CASSVEADEQFF. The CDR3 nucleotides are TGTGCCAGCAGCGTAGAAGCCGATGAGCAGTTCTTC.

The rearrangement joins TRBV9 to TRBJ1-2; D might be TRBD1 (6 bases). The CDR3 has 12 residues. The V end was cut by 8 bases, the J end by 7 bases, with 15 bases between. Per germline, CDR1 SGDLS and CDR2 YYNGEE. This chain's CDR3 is CASEGGLFGYTF. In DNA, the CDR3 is TGTGCCAGTGAGGGGGGGTTATTTGGCTACACCTTC. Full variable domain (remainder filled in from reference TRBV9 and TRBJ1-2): DSGVTQTPKHLITATGQRVTLRCSPRSGDLSVYWYQQSLDQGLQFLIQYYNGEERAKGNILERFSAQQFPDLHSELNLSSLELGDSALYFCASEGGLFGYTFGSGTRLTVV.

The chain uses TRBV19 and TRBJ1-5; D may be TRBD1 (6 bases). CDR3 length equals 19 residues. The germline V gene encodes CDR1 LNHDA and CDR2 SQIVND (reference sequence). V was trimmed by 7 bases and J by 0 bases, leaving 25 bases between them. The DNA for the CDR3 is TGTGCCAGTAACGCGGACAGTGCCCTCGGCTACAATAGCAATCAGCCCCAGCATTTT. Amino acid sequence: CASNADSALGYNSNQPQHF.

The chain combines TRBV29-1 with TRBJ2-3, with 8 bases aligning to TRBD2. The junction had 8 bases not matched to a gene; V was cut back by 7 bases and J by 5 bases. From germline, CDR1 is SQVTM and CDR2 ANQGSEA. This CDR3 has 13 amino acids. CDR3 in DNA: TGCAGCGGACGGGGGGGACCCGGAGATACGCAGTATTTT. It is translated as CSGRGGPGDTQYF.

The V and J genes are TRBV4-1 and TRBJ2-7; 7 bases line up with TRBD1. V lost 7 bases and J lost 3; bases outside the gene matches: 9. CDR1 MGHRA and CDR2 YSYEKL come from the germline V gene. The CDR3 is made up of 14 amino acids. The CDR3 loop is CASTSRQGDYEQYF. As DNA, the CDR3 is TGCGCCAGCACCTCCCGACAGGGCGACTACGAGCAGTACTTC.

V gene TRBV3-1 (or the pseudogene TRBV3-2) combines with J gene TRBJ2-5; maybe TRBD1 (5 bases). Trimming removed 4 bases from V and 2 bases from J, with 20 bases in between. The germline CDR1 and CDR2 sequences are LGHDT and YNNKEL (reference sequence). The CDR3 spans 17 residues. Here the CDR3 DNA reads TGTGCCAGCAGCCTCAGGGCTTTAACAGGTCCTCAAGAGACCCAGTACTTC. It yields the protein CASSLRALTGPQETQYF.

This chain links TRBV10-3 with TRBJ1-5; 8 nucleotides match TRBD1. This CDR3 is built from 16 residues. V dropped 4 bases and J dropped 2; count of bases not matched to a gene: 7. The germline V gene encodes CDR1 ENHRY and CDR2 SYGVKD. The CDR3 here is CAISVGTGGGNQPQHF. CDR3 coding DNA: TGTGCCATCAGTGTGGGGACAGGAGGTGGCAATCAGCCCCAGCATTTT.

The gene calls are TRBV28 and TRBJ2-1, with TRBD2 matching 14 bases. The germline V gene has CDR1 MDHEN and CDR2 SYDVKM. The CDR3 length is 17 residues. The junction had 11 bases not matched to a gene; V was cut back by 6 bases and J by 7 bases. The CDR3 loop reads CASRRGLAGGGRNEQFF. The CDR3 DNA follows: TGTGCCAGCAGGCGCGGACTAGCGGGGGGCGGAAGGAATGAGCAGTTCTTC. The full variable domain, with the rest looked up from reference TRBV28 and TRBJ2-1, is DVKVTQSSRYLVKRTGEKVFLECVQDMDHENMFWYRQDPGLGLRLIYFSYDVKMKEKGDIPEGYSVSREKKERFSLILESASTNQTSMYLCASRRGLAGGGRNEQFFGPGTRLTVL.

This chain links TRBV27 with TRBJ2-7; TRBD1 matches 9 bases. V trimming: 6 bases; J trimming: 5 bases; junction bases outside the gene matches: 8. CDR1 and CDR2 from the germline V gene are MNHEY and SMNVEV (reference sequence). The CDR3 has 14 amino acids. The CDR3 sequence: CASRDPGQGHEQYF. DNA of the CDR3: TGTGCCAGCAGAGACCCGGGACAGGGCCACGAGCAGTACTTC.

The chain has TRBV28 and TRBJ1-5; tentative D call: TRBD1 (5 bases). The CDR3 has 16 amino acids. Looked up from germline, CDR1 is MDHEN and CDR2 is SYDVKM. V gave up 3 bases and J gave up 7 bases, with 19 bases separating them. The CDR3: CASSFPSSREIQPQHF. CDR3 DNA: TGTGCCAGCAGTTTCCCGTCCAGCAGGGAAATACAGCCCCAGCATTTT.

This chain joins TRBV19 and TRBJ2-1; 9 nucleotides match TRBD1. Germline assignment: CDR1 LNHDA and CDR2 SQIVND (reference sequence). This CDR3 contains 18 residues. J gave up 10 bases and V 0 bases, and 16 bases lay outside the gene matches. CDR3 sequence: CASSIDGPSGQGFPEQFF. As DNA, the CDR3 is TGTGCCAGTAGTATAGACGGTCCGTCGGGACAGGGTTTCCCAGAGCAGTTCTTC.

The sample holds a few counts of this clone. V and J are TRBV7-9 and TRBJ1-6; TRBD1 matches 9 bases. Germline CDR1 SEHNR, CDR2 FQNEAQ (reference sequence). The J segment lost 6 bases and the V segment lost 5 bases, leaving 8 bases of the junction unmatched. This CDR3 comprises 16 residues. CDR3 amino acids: CASSHGQGTFNSPLHF. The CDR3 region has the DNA TGTGCCAGCAGCCACGGACAGGGGACCTTTAATTCACCCCTCCACTTT.

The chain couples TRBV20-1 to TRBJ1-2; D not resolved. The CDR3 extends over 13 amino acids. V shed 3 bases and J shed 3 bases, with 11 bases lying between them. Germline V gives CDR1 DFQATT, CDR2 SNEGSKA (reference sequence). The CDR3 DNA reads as TGCAGTGCTAGTTCGCTAGTTGACTATGGCTACACCTTC. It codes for CSASSLVDYGYTF.

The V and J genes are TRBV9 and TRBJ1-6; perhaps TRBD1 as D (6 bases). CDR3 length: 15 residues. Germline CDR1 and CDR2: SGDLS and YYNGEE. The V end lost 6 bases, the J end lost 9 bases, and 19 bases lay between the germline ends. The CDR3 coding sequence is TGTGCCAGCACCCTAAGGGGGGGCGAAGGTTCACCCCTCCACTTT. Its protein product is CASTLRGGEGSPLHF.

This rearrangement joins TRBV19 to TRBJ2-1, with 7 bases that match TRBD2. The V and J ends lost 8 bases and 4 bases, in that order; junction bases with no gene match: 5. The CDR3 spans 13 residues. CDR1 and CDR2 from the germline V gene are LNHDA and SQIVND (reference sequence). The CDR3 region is CASSRGVYNEQFF. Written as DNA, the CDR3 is TGTGCCAGTTCACGGGGGGTTTACAATGAGCAGTTCTTC.

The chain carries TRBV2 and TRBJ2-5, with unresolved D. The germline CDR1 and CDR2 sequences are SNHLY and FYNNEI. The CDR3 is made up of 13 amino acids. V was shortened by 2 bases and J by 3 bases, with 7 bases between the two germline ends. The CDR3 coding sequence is TGTGCCAGCAGTGAAAACCAGAAAGAGACCCAGTACTTC. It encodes CASSENQKETQYF.

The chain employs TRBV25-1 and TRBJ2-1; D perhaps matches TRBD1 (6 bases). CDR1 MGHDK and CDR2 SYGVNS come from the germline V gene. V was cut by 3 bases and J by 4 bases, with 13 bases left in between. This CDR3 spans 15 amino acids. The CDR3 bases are TGTGCCAGCAGTGACCCCAGGGGCTCTTACAATGAGCAGTTCTTC. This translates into CASSDPRGSYNEQFF.

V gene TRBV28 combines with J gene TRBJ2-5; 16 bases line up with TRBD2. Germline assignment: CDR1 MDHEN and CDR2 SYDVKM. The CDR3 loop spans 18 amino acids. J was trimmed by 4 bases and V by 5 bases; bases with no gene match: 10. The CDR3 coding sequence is TGTGCCAGCAGTCCCTTTTGGGGGACTAGCGGGGGGGGAGAGACCCAGTACTTC. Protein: CASSPFWGTSGGGETQYF. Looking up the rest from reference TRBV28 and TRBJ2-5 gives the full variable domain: DVKVTQSSRYLVKRTGEKVFLECVQDMDHENMFWYRQDPGLGLRLIYFSYDVKMKEKGDIPEGYSVSREKKERFSLILESASTNQTSMYLCASSPFWGTSGGGETQYFGPGTRLLVL.

CDR3 DNA sequence: TGTGCCAGCAGCCTTACTGGTTACGAGCAGTACGTC. Amino acid sequence: CASSLTGYEQYV. This chain joins TRBV28 and TRBJ2-7; D remains ambiguous. Germline loops: CDR1 MDHEN, CDR2 SYDVKM. The CDR3 totals 12 residues. Trimming cost V 6 bases and J 4 bases, with 10 bases left between them.